This T cell receptor beta chain was captured in a study of blood T cell repertoires in COVID-19. In the study's own analysis: It was from reference gene primer amplification that nucleated cell counts were estimated. The repertoire was sequenced with immunoSEQ multiplex PCR; TCRdb's copy has only in-frame clones and lacks some. The V and J calls and clone size are taken from that table; D and trimming were inferred from the DNA. Here the sample spans 410,000 or so clones, roughly 85% being singletons. The CDR3 extends over 16 amino acids. Source material: peripheral blood. The chain combines TRBV21-1 with TRBJ2-1; the D segment call TRBD2 is taken from the table without a DNA check. TRBV21-1 is a pseudogene locus. This TCR was recovered from a woman younger than 45 with active or convalescent COVID-19. CDR3 coding DNA: TGTGCCAGCAGCAGGGCGGGGAGGGTCTCCTACAATGAGCAGTTCTTC. Amino acids: CASSRAGRVSYNEQFF.